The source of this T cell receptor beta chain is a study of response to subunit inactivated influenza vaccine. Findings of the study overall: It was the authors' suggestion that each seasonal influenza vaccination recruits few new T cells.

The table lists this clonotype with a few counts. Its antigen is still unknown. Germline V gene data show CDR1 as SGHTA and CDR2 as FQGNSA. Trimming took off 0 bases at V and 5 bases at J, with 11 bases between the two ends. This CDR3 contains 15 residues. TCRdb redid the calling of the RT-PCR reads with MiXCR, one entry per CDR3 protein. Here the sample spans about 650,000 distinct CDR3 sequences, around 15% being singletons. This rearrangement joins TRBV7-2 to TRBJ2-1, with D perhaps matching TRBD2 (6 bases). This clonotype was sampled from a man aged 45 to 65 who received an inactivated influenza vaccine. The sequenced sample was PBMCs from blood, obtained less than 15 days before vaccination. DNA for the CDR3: TGTGCCAGCAGCTTAGCCCCCGGCGGGAACAATGAGCAGTTCTTC. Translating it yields CASSLAPGGNNEQFF.